This entry lists 10 T cell receptor beta chains sequenced from one sample in a study of response to subunit inactivated influenza vaccine. TCRdb ran MiXCR on the RT-PCR reads and lists one entry per CDR3 protein. Seen here are around 320,000 distinct CDR3 sequences, about 20% observed once, and the top ten hold under 13%. Sequencing used PBMCs from blood, obtained approximately 20 months after vaccination. The receptors originated from a man between 45 and 75 years old who received an inactivated influenza vaccine.

This clonotype was counted only a few times. The chain carries TRBV12-3 or TRBV12-4 and TRBJ2-4; 9 bases are a match to TRBD2. The CDR3 covers 13 residues. Trimming removed 3 bases from V and 7 bases from J; junction bases left unmatched: 1. CDR3 DNA: TGTGCCAGCAGTTTTGGGACTAGCAACATTCAGTACTTC. Amino acid sequence: CASSFGTSNIQYF.

This clonotype was found a few times. The CDR3 DNA reads as TGTGCCAGCAGTTCCGCCTGGGATCGCAACACTGAAGCTTTCTTT. Its translation: CASSSAWDRNTEAFF. V gene TRBV6-2 or TRBV6-3 combines with J gene TRBJ1-1; no definite D call. Trimming left V 4 bases short and J 2 bases short, with 14 bases between. Germline V CDR1 and CDR2: MNHEY, SVGEGT. The CDR3 totals 15 residues.

This clonotype was found a few times. The chain uses TRBV9 and TRBJ1-2; D is undetermined. Germline CDR1 and CDR2: SGDLS and YYNGEE. This CDR3 comprises 14 residues. V was pared by 3 bases and J by 6 bases, with 15 bases between. CDR3 sequence (DNA): TGTGCCAGCAGCGGAGGACTTTGGGTGGATGGCTACACCTTC. The encoded protein is CASSGGLWVDGYTF.

At least ten counts were recorded for this clonotype. V gene TRBV29-1 combines with J gene TRBJ1-1; a weak D match, TRBD1 (6 bases). From germline, CDR1 is SQVTM and CDR2 ANQGSEA. The ends were cut back, 6 bases at V and 0 bases at J, with 14 bases in the middle. This CDR3 is 14 amino acids long. CDR3 in amino acids: CSVLRGGMNTEAFF. The CDR3 coding sequence is TGCAGCGTCCTGAGGGGGGGGATGAACACTGAAGCTTTCTTT.

CDR3 in DNA: TGCAGTGCTGATTTCCAGGGAGGGACTGAAGCTTTCTTT. This translates into CSADFQGGTEAFF. The chain joins TRBV20-1 to TRBJ1-1; perhaps TRBD1 as D (5 bases). From germline, CDR1 is DFQATT and CDR2 SNEGSKA (reference sequence). V gave up 5 bases and J gave up 5 bases, with 15 bases separating them. The CDR3 has 13 residues.

This clonotype was seen only a few times. V is TRBV6-5 and J is TRBJ2-7, with 9 bases matching TRBD2. CDR1 is MNHEY, CDR2 SVGAGI, per germline. The V and J ends lost 0 bases and 5 bases, in that order; junction bases with no gene match: 5. CDR3 length: 15 amino acids. The CDR3 DNA is TGTGCCAGCAGTTACTCTCCAGCGGGGGGCAACGAGCAGTACTTC. Translating it yields CASSYSPAGGNEQYF.

This clonotype was found many times. For the CDR3, the DNA is TGTGCCAGTAGTCAACAGGGCACGAACACTGAAGCTTTCTTT. This codes for CASSQQGTNTEAFF. V usage is TRBV19 and J usage is TRBJ1-1, with a weak D call TRBD1 (6 bases). Germline CDR1 reads LNHDA; CDR2 reads SQIVND (reference sequence). Deletions cut 5 bases from V and 1 base from J, with 11 bases between. The CDR3 extends over 14 amino acids.

This clonotype was counted at least ten times. The chain couples TRBV7-2 to TRBJ2-3; 8 nucleotides match TRBD2. CDR3 length: 14 residues. Germline trimming cut 8 bases from V and 3 bases from J; bases unmatched to any gene: 7. Germline assignment: CDR1 SGHTA and CDR2 FQGNSA. CDR3 nucleotides: TGTGCCAGCTCTCAGGGACTAGAAACAGATACGCAGTATTTT. Its translation: CASSQGLETDTQYF.

This clonotype was counted a few times. This sequence joins TRBV12-3 or TRBV12-4 and TRBJ2-2; tentatively, D is TRBD1 (6 bases). The CDR3 contains 11 residues. V lost 6 bases and J 9 bases, leaving 8 bases between the germline ends. The CDR3 loop is CASRQGWELFF. CDR3 sequence (DNA): TGTGCCAGCAGACAGGGATGGGAGCTGTTTTTT.

This clonotype was detected ten times or more. The rearrangement uses TRBV20-1 and TRBJ1-2; D gene unclear. The CDR3 has 13 amino acids. V lost 7 bases and J 2 bases, leaving 14 bases between the germline ends. From germline, CDR1 is DFQATT and CDR2 SNEGSKA (reference sequence). The CDR3 reads CSVLFMGNYGYTF. As DNA, the CDR3 is TGCAGTGTATTATTTATGGGGAACTATGGCTACACCTTC.